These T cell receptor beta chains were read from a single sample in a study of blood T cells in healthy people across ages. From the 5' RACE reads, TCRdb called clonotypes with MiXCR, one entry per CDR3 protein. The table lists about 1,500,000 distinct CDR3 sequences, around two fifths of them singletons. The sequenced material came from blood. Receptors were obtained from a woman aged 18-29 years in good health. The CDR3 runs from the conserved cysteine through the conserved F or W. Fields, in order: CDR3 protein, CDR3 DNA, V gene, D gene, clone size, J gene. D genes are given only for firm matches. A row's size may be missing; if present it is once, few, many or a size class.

CDR3aa: CASSFKDSGANVLTF; CDR3nt: TGCGCCAGCAGCTTCAAGGACTCTGGGGCCAACGTCCTGACTTTC; v_gene: TRBV5-1; d_gene: NA; abundance: few; j_gene: TRBJ2-6
CDR3aa: CASSFKGLVAFEQYF; CDR3nt: TGTGCCAGCAGTTTCAAGGGACTAGTTGCATTCGAGCAGTACTTC; v_gene: TRBV12-3/TRBV12-4; d_gene: TRBD2; abundance: few; j_gene: TRBJ2-7
CDR3aa: CASSTSDPRAKNIQYF; CDR3nt: TGCGCCAGCAGTACTAGCGACCCGAGGGCCAAAAACATTCAGTACTTC; v_gene: TRBV4-1; d_gene: TRBD2; abundance: few; j_gene: TRBJ2-4
CDR3aa: CASSLSVAGGTDTQYF; CDR3nt: TGTGCCAGCAGCCTCTCTGTAGCGGGAGGGACAGATACGCAGTATTTT; v_gene: TRBV3-1; d_gene: TRBD2; abundance: few; j_gene: TRBJ2-3
CDR3aa: CASSQGSTGGSWNTGELFF; CDR3nt: TGTGCCAGCAGCCAAGGGTCCACGGGGGGCAGTTGGAACACCGGGGAGCTGTTTTTT; v_gene: TRBV3-1; d_gene: NA; abundance: NA; j_gene: TRBJ2-2
CDR3aa: CASSQGYGSGADTQYF; CDR3nt: TGTGCCAGCAGCCAAGGATACGGGAGTGGGGCAGATACGCAGTATTTT; v_gene: TRBV3-1; d_gene: NA; abundance: NA; j_gene: TRBJ2-3
CDR3aa: CASRKSGGGSTDTQYF; CDR3nt: TGTGCCAGCAGGAAAAGCGGGGGAGGTAGCACAGATACGCAGTATTTT; v_gene: TRBV11-2; d_gene: TRBD2; abundance: few; j_gene: TRBJ2-3
CDR3aa: CASSQDRGVGTGELFF; CDR3nt: TGTGCCAGCAGCCAAGATAGGGGGGTTGGCACCGGGGAGCTGTTTTTT; v_gene: TRBV4-2; d_gene: NA; abundance: NA; j_gene: TRBJ2-2
CDR3aa: CASSFGPSSEQNEQFF; CDR3nt: TGCGCCAGCAGCTTCGGGCCCAGTAGCGAGCAAAATGAGCAGTTCTTC; v_gene: TRBV5-1; d_gene: NA; abundance: NA; j_gene: TRBJ2-1
CDR3aa: CASSVGVHNEQFF; CDR3nt: TGTGCCAGCTCCGTGGGGGTACACAATGAGCAGTTCTTC; v_gene: TRBV2; d_gene: NA; abundance: few; j_gene: TRBJ2-1
CDR3aa: CASSPRNPSGANVLTF; CDR3nt: TGTGCCAGCAGTCCTCGTAATCCCTCAGGGGCCAACGTCCTGACTTTC; v_gene: TRBV12-3/TRBV12-4; d_gene: NA; abundance: few; j_gene: TRBJ2-6
CDR3aa: CASSFVHEETQYF; CDR3nt: TGTGCCAGCAGTTTTGTCCACGAAGAGACCCAGTACTTC; v_gene: TRBV27; d_gene: NA; abundance: few; j_gene: TRBJ2-5
CDR3aa: CASSVVVGGPTYEQYF; CDR3nt: TGTGCCAGCAGTGTTGTTGTGGGGGGGCCTACCTACGAGCAGTACTTC; v_gene: TRBV6-1; d_gene: NA; abundance: NA; j_gene: TRBJ2-7
CDR3aa: CASSFGTGGYEKLFF; CDR3nt: TGTGCCAGCAGTTTCGGGACAGGGGGGTATGAAAAACTGTTTTTT; v_gene: TRBV27; d_gene: TRBD1; abundance: NA; j_gene: TRBJ1-4
CDR3aa: CASIRVRGTDTQYF; CDR3nt: TGTGCCAGCATTAGGGTGAGAGGCACAGATACGCAGTATTTT; v_gene: TRBV5-6; d_gene: NA; abundance: few; j_gene: TRBJ2-3
CDR3aa: CASSLAGGRAFNEQFF; CDR3nt: TGCGCCAGCAGCTTGGCCGGAGGGAGGGCCTTTAATGAGCAGTTCTTC; v_gene: TRBV5-1; d_gene: TRBD2; abundance: NA; j_gene: TRBJ2-1
CDR3aa: CSAGDRVKTEAFF; CDR3nt: TGCAGTGCTGGGGACAGGGTAAAAACTGAAGCTTTCTTT; v_gene: TRBV20-1; d_gene: TRBD1; abundance: many; j_gene: TRBJ1-1
CDR3aa: CASSPRDRYNEQYF; CDR3nt: TGTGCCAGCAGCCCTAGGGACAGATACAATGAGCAGTACTTC; v_gene: TRBV14; d_gene: TRBD1; abundance: NA; j_gene: TRBJ2-7
CDR3aa: CASSSAGQGPIKEFF; CDR3nt: TGTGCCAGCAGTTCAGCGGGACAGGGTCCCATAAAGGAGTTCTTC; v_gene: TRBV6-5; d_gene: TRBD1; abundance: few; j_gene: TRBJ2-1
CDR3aa: CASTSDRVEQYF; CDR3nt: TGTGCCAGCACCTCGGACAGGGTGGAGCAGTACTTC; v_gene: TRBV7-2; d_gene: TRBD1; abundance: NA; j_gene: TRBJ2-5
CDR3aa: CASSYSKGKGAGANVLTF; CDR3nt: TGTGCCAGCAGTTACTCGAAAGGGAAGGGGGCTGGGGCCAACGTCCTGACTTTC; v_gene: TRBV6-5; d_gene: NA; abundance: NA; j_gene: TRBJ2-6
CDR3aa: CASSLSPYSNQPQHF; CDR3nt: TGTGCCAGTAGTCTTAGCCCGTATAGCAATCAGCCCCAGCATTTT; v_gene: TRBV19; d_gene: NA; abundance: once; j_gene: TRBJ1-5
CDR3aa: CASSSEMNTEAFF; CDR3nt: TGCGCCAGCAGCTCAGAGATGAACACTGAAGCTTTCTTT; v_gene: TRBV5-1; d_gene: NA; abundance: many; j_gene: TRBJ1-1
CDR3aa: CASSLRGERDSWEQFF; CDR3nt: TGCGCCAGCAGCTTACGAGGGGAGCGGGATTCGTGGGAGCAGTTCTTC; v_gene: TRBV5-1; d_gene: TRBD2; abundance: few; j_gene: TRBJ2-1
CDR3aa: CASSFELAPNTEAFF; CDR3nt: TGTGCCAGCAGTTTTGAGCTGGCCCCGAACACTGAAGCTTTCTTT; v_gene: TRBV12-3/TRBV12-4; d_gene: NA; abundance: NA; j_gene: TRBJ1-1
CDR3aa: CAISESRDRVTNTEAFF; CDR3nt: TGTGCCATCAGTGAGTCGAGGGACAGGGTCACGAACACTGAAGCTTTCTTT; v_gene: TRBV10-3; d_gene: TRBD1; abundance: NA; j_gene: TRBJ1-1
CDR3aa: CASSPTSGRVDEQYF; CDR3nt: TGTGCCAGCTCACCAACTAGCGGGAGGGTCGACGAGCAGTACTTC; v_gene: TRBV18; d_gene: TRBD2; abundance: few; j_gene: TRBJ2-7
CDR3aa: CASSQPTKRGGNQPQHF; CDR3nt: TGCGCCAGCAGCCAACCAACCAAACGGGGGGGCAATCAGCCCCAGCATTTT; v_gene: TRBV4-1; d_gene: NA; abundance: NA; j_gene: TRBJ1-5
CDR3aa: CASSSLLDTQYF; CDR3nt: TGTGCCAGCAGCTCACTATTAGATACGCAGTATTTT; v_gene: TRBV7-2; d_gene: NA; abundance: many; j_gene: TRBJ2-3
CDR3aa: CASSQDKSRTSGSYEQFF; CDR3nt: TGCGCCAGCAGCCAAGATAAGTCCCGGACTAGCGGGAGCTATGAGCAGTTCTTC; v_gene: TRBV4-1; d_gene: TRBD2; abundance: few; j_gene: TRBJ2-1
CDR3aa: CASSQGQNYEQYF; CDR3nt: TGTGCCAGCAGTCAAGGACAGAACTACGAGCAGTACTTC; v_gene: TRBV4-1; d_gene: NA; abundance: many; j_gene: TRBJ2-7
CDR3aa: CASSWVAGGYQETQYF; CDR3nt: TGTGCCAGCAGTTGGGTAGCGGGGGGATATCAAGAGACCCAGTACTTC; v_gene: TRBV28; d_gene: TRBD2; abundance: NA; j_gene: TRBJ2-5
CDR3aa: CASSLGSWTSYEQYF; CDR3nt: TGTGCCAGCAGTTTGGGGAGCTGGACCTCCTACGAGCAGTACTTC; v_gene: TRBV28; d_gene: NA; abundance: NA; j_gene: TRBJ2-7
CDR3aa: CASEAGYDPDTQYF; CDR3nt: TGTGCCAGTGAAGCGGGATATGATCCAGATACGCAGTATTTT; v_gene: TRBV19; d_gene: TRBD2; abundance: NA; j_gene: TRBJ2-3
CDR3aa: CATSEENSYNEQFF; CDR3nt: TGTGCCACCAGTGAAGAAAACTCCTACAATGAGCAGTTCTTC; v_gene: TRBV24-1; d_gene: NA; abundance: NA; j_gene: TRBJ2-1
CDR3aa: CASSLVQGAQPQHF; CDR3nt: TGTGCCAGCAGCTTAGTACAGGGGGCCCAGCCCCAGCATTTT; v_gene: TRBV7-2; d_gene: TRBD1; abundance: few; j_gene: TRBJ1-5
CDR3aa: CASSLTSGGVDEQYF; CDR3nt: TGTGCCAGCAGTTTAACGTCAGGGGGTGTAGATGAGCAGTACTTC; v_gene: TRBV12-3/TRBV12-4; d_gene: TRBD1; abundance: once; j_gene: TRBJ2-5
CDR3aa: CASSFRLAGVGNEQYF; CDR3nt: TGTGCCAGCAGTTTCCGACTAGCGGGAGTGGGGAACGAGCAGTACTTC; v_gene: TRBV28; d_gene: TRBD2; abundance: NA; j_gene: TRBJ2-7
CDR3aa: CSVINRGDRLTDTQYF; CDR3nt: TGCAGTGTTATAAACAGAGGGGACAGACTCACAGATACGCAGTATTTT; v_gene: TRBV20-1; d_gene: TRBD1; abundance: few; j_gene: TRBJ2-3
CDR3aa: CASSLLPGQYNEQFF; CDR3nt: TGTGCCAGCAGTCTACTACCGGGACAGTACAATGAGCAGTTCTTC; v_gene: TRBV6-2/TRBV6-3; d_gene: TRBD1; abundance: few; j_gene: TRBJ2-1
CDR3aa: CASSQVPSTDEQFF; CDR3nt: TGCGCCAGCAGCCAAGTTCCGTCCACGGATGAGCAGTTCTTC; v_gene: TRBV4-1; d_gene: NA; abundance: many; j_gene: TRBJ2-1
CDR3aa: CASSPDRGLANTEAFF; CDR3nt: TGTGCCAGCAGCCCCGACAGGGGGCTAGCGAACACTGAAGCTTTCTTT; v_gene: TRBV7-2; d_gene: TRBD1; abundance: NA; j_gene: TRBJ1-1
CDR3aa: CASSLEQGWGREQYF; CDR3nt: TGTGCCAGCAGCTTAGAGCAGGGGTGGGGTAGGGAGCAGTACTTC; v_gene: TRBV7-2; d_gene: NA; abundance: few; j_gene: TRBJ2-4
CDR3aa: CASSPYTGTGTYEQYF; CDR3nt: TGTGCCAGCTCACCTTACACGGGGACAGGAACCTACGAGCAGTACTTC; v_gene: TRBV18; d_gene: TRBD1; abundance: NA; j_gene: TRBJ2-7
CDR3aa: CASSLTSGFLTDTQYF; CDR3nt: TGTGCCAGCAGCTTGACTAGCGGGTTCCTCACAGATACGCAGTATTTT; v_gene: TRBV5-5; d_gene: TRBD2; abundance: few; j_gene: TRBJ2-3
CDR3aa: CATGTGQLNEQYF; CDR3nt: TGTGCCACCGGGACAGGGCAGCTGAATGAGCAGTACTTC; v_gene: TRBV10-3; d_gene: TRBD1; abundance: NA; j_gene: TRBJ2-7
CDR3aa: CASSPLLNVLTF; CDR3nt: TGTGCCAGCAGCCCACTGCTCAACGTCCTGACTTTC; v_gene: TRBV7-9; d_gene: NA; abundance: few; j_gene: TRBJ2-6
CDR3aa: CASIPRGTYGYTF; CDR3nt: TGTGCCAGTATCCCCCGGGGGACCTATGGCTACACCTTC; v_gene: TRBV6-5; d_gene: NA; abundance: few; j_gene: TRBJ1-2
CDR3aa: CASSDRNTGEPFF; CDR3nt: TGCGCCAGCAGCGACAGAAACACCGGGGAGCCGTTCTTC; v_gene: TRBV5-1; d_gene: NA; abundance: NA; j_gene: TRBJ2-1
CDR3aa: CASLGARSYEQYF; CDR3nt: TGTGCCAGCCTCGGGGCACGTTCCTACGAGCAGTACTTC; v_gene: TRBV6-1; d_gene: NA; abundance: NA; j_gene: TRBJ2-7
CDR3aa: CASSSTGQNTQYF; CDR3nt: TGCGCCAGCAGCTCGACAGGGCAAAATACGCAGTATTTT; v_gene: TRBV5-1; d_gene: TRBD1; abundance: NA; j_gene: TRBJ2-3
CDR3aa: CASRETGQAKNIQYF; CDR3nt: TGTGCCAGCAGGGAGACAGGGCAGGCCAAAAACATTCAGTACTTC; v_gene: TRBV6-5; d_gene: TRBD1; abundance: many; j_gene: TRBJ2-4
CDR3aa: CASSQVVSTTYGYTF; CDR3nt: TGCGCCAGCAGCCAAGTTGTCTCAACTACCTATGGCTACACCTTC; v_gene: TRBV4-1; d_gene: NA; abundance: NA; j_gene: TRBJ1-2
CDR3aa: CASSLAYPGQGQDRTQYF; CDR3nt: TGCGCCAGCAGCTTGGCCTATCCGGGACAGGGACAGGATCGGACGCAGTATTTT; v_gene: TRBV5-1; d_gene: TRBD1; abundance: few; j_gene: TRBJ2-3
CDR3aa: CASSRLAPFTDTQYF; CDR3nt: TGTGCCAGCAGCCGGTTGGCCCCTTTCACAGATACGCAGTATTTT; v_gene: TRBV12-3/TRBV12-4; d_gene: NA; abundance: few; j_gene: TRBJ2-3